This T cell receptor (beta chain) was found in a study of blood T cell repertoires in COVID-19. J was trimmed by 7 bases and V by 3 bases; bases with no gene match: 13. This CDR3 is 16 amino acids long. Per germline, CDR1 MNHEY and CDR2 SVGEGT. Some clones are missing from TCRdb's copy, which holds only in-frame ones; the method was immunoSEQ multiplex PCR. The table lists 120,000 or so clones, approximately 80% of them singletons, with over 6.5% in the top ten. The source is a human donor in a cohort sampled during active COVID-19. Sequencing used peripheral blood. This chain links TRBV6-2 or TRBV6-3 with TRBJ1-2; the match to TRBD1 covers 8 bases. Written as DNA, the CDR3 is TGTGCCAGCAGTTATCCAGGGGGCGCAGAAGGGGCTGGCTACACCTTC. Translated, it gives CASSYPGGAEGAGYTF.